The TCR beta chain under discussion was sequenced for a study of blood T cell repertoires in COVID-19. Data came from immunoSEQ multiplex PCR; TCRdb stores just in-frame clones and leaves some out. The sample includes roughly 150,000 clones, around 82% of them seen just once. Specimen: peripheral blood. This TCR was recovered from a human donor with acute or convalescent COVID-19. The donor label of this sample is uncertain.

CDR3: CASRAGTGLVDGYTF. The CDR3 bases are TGCGCCAGTCGCGCCGGGACAGGGTTGGTTGATGGCTACACCTTC. The chain recombines TRBV5-1 with TRBJ1-2, with 9 bases matching TRBD1. Germline values: CDR1 SGHRS, CDR2 YFSETQ. J lost 6 bases, V lost 8 bases, and 14 bases had no gene match. The CDR3 extends over 15 amino acids.